The 6 T cell receptor beta chains presented below share a single source sample, sequenced in a study of T cell changes during pregnancy in multiple sclerosis. TCRdb's table, derived via immunoSEQ multiplex PCR, lists solely in-frame clones and lacks some. The profile shows about 38,000 clones, about 95% of them singletons. Sample: CD4+ T cells from peripheral blood mononuclear cells, taken in the second trimester of pregnancy. These receptors all stem from a female donor with multiple sclerosis, enrolled in a pregnancy study.

This chain connects TRBV5-5 to TRBJ1-3; a weak D match, TRBD1 (5 bases). Germline CDR1 is SGHKS and CDR2 is YYEKEE (reference sequence). The CDR3 loop spans 13 amino acids. The ends were cut back, 0 bases at V and 4 bases at J, with 5 bases in the middle. The CDR3 loop reads CASSLEGGNTIYF. The CDR3 nucleotides are TGTGCCAGCAGCTTGGAGGGGGGAAACACCATATATTTT.

This rearrangement joins TRBV6-7 to TRBJ2-1, with 7 positions matching TRBD1. TRBV6-7 is an open reading frame whose function is uncertain. V dropped 0 bases and J dropped 0; count of bases not matched to a gene: 14. The CDR3 runs to 20 residues. CDR3 nucleotide sequence: TGTGCCAGCAGTTACTCGACTGGGACAGACACGCGATGCTCCTACAATGAGCAGTTCTTC. Protein product: CASSYSTGTDTRCSYNEQFF.

This sequence joins TRBV18 and TRBJ1-3; 9 bases agree with TRBD1. Germline V gene lookup returns CDR1 KGHSH and CDR2 LQKENI. The length of the CDR3 is 16 residues. J was trimmed by 3 bases and V by 2 bases; bases with no gene match: 5. CDR3 protein: CASSPVDRGGGNTIYF. In DNA, the CDR3 is TGTGCCAGCTCACCAGTGGACAGGGGCGGTGGAAACACCATATATTTT.

The chain combines TRBV4-3 with TRBJ2-1, with 8 bases fitting TRBD2. The V gene end was trimmed by 0 bases and the J gene end by 0 bases; junction bases not matched to a gene: 7. The germline CDR1 and CDR2 sequences are LGHNA and YSLEER. CDR3 size: 18 residues. The CDR3: CASSQDRVRGGSYNEQFF. CDR3 nucleotide sequence: TGCGCCAGCAGCCAAGATCGTGTCCGGGGGGGCTCCTACAATGAGCAGTTCTTC.

The chain is built from TRBV6-1 and TRBJ2-2; D call uncertain. Trimming removed 5 bases at V and 4 bases at J, with 2 bases between. The length of the CDR3 is 11 residues. Germline-derived CDR1 and CDR2 are MNHNS and SASEGT. The CDR3 bases are TGTGCCAGCAGTCGCACCGGGGAGCTGTTTTTT. The encoded protein is CASSRTGELFF.

The chain has TRBV6-6 and TRBJ1-1; D might be TRBD1 (5 bases). V lost 8 bases, J lost 0 bases, and 19 bases lay in between. This CDR3 is 16 amino acids long. The germline CDR1 and CDR2 sequences are MNHNY and SVGAGI (reference sequence). CDR3 region: CASASQGGGLNTEAFF. CDR3 nucleotides: TGTGCCAGCGCCTCCCAGGGAGGAGGGTTGAACACTGAAGCTTTCTTT.